The next 8 T cell receptor beta chains were all read from a single sample in a study of blood T cell repertoires in COVID-19. Sequencing used immunoSEQ multiplex PCR; TCRdb keeps in-frame clones, though not all of them. The table records 200,000 to 250,000 clones, around 80% of them present only once. Sequences were obtained from peripheral blood. The receptors here all came from a woman between 65 and 79 years old with acute or convalescent COVID-19.

J is TRBJ1-1 and V is TRBV25-1, with 8 bases identical to TRBD1. CDR3 length: 16 amino acids. CDR1 is MGHDK, CDR2 SYGVNS, per germline. Unmatched junction bases numbered 11, after V lost 3 bases and J lost 5 bases. CDR3 nucleotide sequence: TGTGCCAGCAGTGAGTTGGACACAGGGGGGCGGACTGAAGCTTTCTTT. It translates to CASSELDTGGRTEAFF.

This clone was seen only once. The chain combines TRBV28 with TRBJ2-1; TRBD2 might be the D (5 bases). The CDR3 runs to 16 residues. Germline CDR1 and CDR2: MDHEN and SYDVKM. Trimming removed 1 base at V and 8 bases at J, with 18 bases between. The CDR3 coding sequence is TGTGCCAGCAGTTTATTGGCACGTGGAGAGGGCGATGAGCAGTTCTTC. Translating it yields CASSLLARGEGDEQFF.

The chain recombines TRBV10-2 with TRBJ2-2; D unclear. CDR1 is WSHSY, CDR2 SAAADI, per germline. Trimming left V 7 bases short and J 0 bases short, with 9 bases between. The CDR3 runs to 14 residues. The CDR3 spells CASIGDSNTGELFF. The CDR3 region has the DNA TGCGCCAGCATAGGAGATTCGAACACCGGGGAGCTGTTTTTT.

This clone was recorded at least ten times. Other DNA sequences in this sample translate to the same CDR3. The chain combines TRBV3-1 (or the pseudogene TRBV3-2) with TRBJ1-6; 8 positions agree with TRBD1. Germline V gives CDR1 LGHDT, CDR2 YNNKEL (reference sequence). This CDR3 has 14 residues. With 1 base clipped from V and 10 bases from J, the junction kept 3 bases outside the gene matches. The chain's CDR3 is CASSQGQGKSPLHF. The CDR3 nucleotides read TGTGCCAGCAGCCAAGGACAGGGGAAATCACCCCTCCACTTT.

In its sample, this clone was seen a few times. V is TRBV5-1 and J is TRBJ2-1; possible D gene TRBD1, 5 bases. V was shortened by 4 bases and J by 0 bases, with 11 bases between the two germline ends. Germline CDR1 reads SGHRS; CDR2 reads YFSETQ. The CDR3 extends over 15 amino acids. The CDR3: CASSPPRASYNEQFF. CDR3 bases: TGCGCCAGCAGCCCTCCCAGGGCCTCCTACAATGAGCAGTTCTTC. The full variable domain, rest sourced from reference TRBV5-1 and TRBJ2-1, is KAGVTQTPRYLIKTRGQQVTLSCSPISGHRSVSWYQQTPGQGLQFLFEYFSETQRNKGNFPGRFSGRQFSNSRSEMNVSTLELGDSALYLCASSPPRASYNEQFFGPGTRLTVL.

V usage is TRBV19 and J usage is TRBJ2-2, with a possible D match to TRBD1 (6 bases). The CDR3 is made up of 15 amino acids. V lost 7 bases, J lost 5 bases, and 17 bases lay in between. CDR1 is LNHDA, CDR2 SQIVND, per germline (reference sequence). DNA for the CDR3: TGTGCCAGTAAGAACCAGGGGAGTAGGACCGGGGAGCTGTTTTTT. Residues: CASKNQGSRTGELFF.

V gene TRBV19 combines with J gene TRBJ2-7, with D perhaps TRBD1 (6 bases). This CDR3 contains 15 residues. V dropped 1 base and J dropped 0 bases, with 10 bases sitting between them. The germline CDR1 and CDR2 sequences are LNHDA and SQIVND (reference sequence). CDR3 in DNA: TGTGCCAGTAGTATAGCTACAGGGCCCTCCTACGAGCAGTACTTC. Its translation: CASSIATGPSYEQYF.

A note on this clone: One end of the junction varies from germline; a read error may be responsible. The genes are TRBV2 and TRBJ2-3; 9 bases map to TRBD2. CDR1 and CDR2 (germline): SNHLY, FYNNEI. The CDR3 is 16 residues long. The CDR3 protein is CASTIISGTSKDTQYF. Written as DNA, the CDR3 is TGTGCCAGCACCATCATAAGCGGGACTAGCAAAGATACGCAGTATTTT.